What follows are 7 T cell receptor beta chains derived from one specimen sequenced in a study of human T cells and chemical hapten exposure. Time point described: pre-sensitization, week 0. Treatment in this sample: therapeutic diphenylcyclopropenone sensitization with weekly scalp DPC. TCRdb used MiXCR to reprocess the RACE reads, holding one entry per CDR3 protein. Of around 180,000 distinct CDR3 sequences listed, around 30% are singletons. The specimen was whole blood, collected in connection with sensitization to the hapten diphenylcyclopropenone (DPC). All receptors derive from a woman in her twenties or thirties with alopecia areata. Some clones in this sample may be carry-over from other donors' samples.

In its sample, this clonotype was seen a few times. Here the CDR3 reads CASRLPPNNEQFF. The CDR3 bases are TGTGCCAGCAGACTACCACCCAACAATGAGCAGTTCTTC. V usage is TRBV2 and J usage is TRBJ2-1; no reliable D call. Germline CDR1 is SNHLY and CDR2 is FYNNEI. V dropped 6 bases and J dropped 5 bases, with 11 bases sitting between them. This CDR3 contains 13 residues.

For the CDR3, the DNA is TGTGCCAGCAGCTTAGATGGGACCCAGTATGGCTACACCTTC. It specifies CASSLDGTQYGYTF. The rearrangement joins TRBV11-2 to TRBJ1-2; tentative D call: TRBD1 (5 bases). Deletions cut 0 bases from V and 5 bases from J, with 10 bases between. CDR3 length equals 14 residues. Germline V gene sequence: CDR1 SGHAT, CDR2 FQNNGV. The variable domain in full, completed from reference TRBV11-2 and TRBJ1-2, reads EAGVAQSPRYKIIEKRQSVAFWCNPISGHATLYWYQQILGQGPKLLIQFQNNGVVDDSQLPKDRFSAERLKGVDSTLKIQPAKLEDSAVYLCASSLDGTQYGYTFGSGTRLTVV.

This clonotype occurred a few times. The chain links TRBV28 to TRBJ2-5; 8 nucleotides match TRBD2. CDR3 length: 16 amino acids. Germline-derived CDR1 and CDR2 are MDHEN and SYDVKM. V was pared by 3 bases and J by 4 bases, with 10 bases of the junction left unmatched. The DNA for the CDR3 is TGTGCCAGCAGTTTGAACAGCGGGAGCACCGCAGAGACCCAGTACTTC. It specifies CASSLNSGSTAETQYF.

This clonotype was seen a handful of times. The gene calls are TRBV3-1 and TRBJ2-5; either TRBD1 or TRBD2 may fit D (5 bases each). Germline CDR1 reads LGHDT; CDR2 reads YNNKEL (reference sequence). Trimming pared 2 bases from V and 3 bases from J, leaving 13 bases between. The CDR3 runs to 15 residues. The CDR3, as DNA: TGTGCCAGCAGCCAACCGGGGCAGGTAGAAGAGACCCAGTACTTC. Protein sequence: CASSQPGQVEETQYF.

There are a few counts of this clonotype. J is TRBJ1-5 and V is TRBV28, with TRBD1 matching 8 bases. Germline values: CDR1 MDHEN, CDR2 SYDVKM. With V trimmed by 7 bases and J by 6 bases, 5 bases remained unmatched. The CDR3 has 13 amino acids. The CDR3, as DNA: TGTGCCAGCATCACGACAGGGGTTCAGCCCCAGCATTTT. Amino acid sequence: CASITTGVQPQHF.

The chain combines TRBV7-6 with TRBJ2-1; D unclear. The germline CDR1 and CDR2 sequences are SGHVS and FNYEAQ. The CDR3 length is 15 residues. Trimming removed 3 bases from V and 5 bases from J, with 14 bases in between. CDR3 bases: TGTGCCAGCAGCTTTAGTCACGGTGCCAACAATGAGCAGTTCTTC. Translated: CASSFSHGANNEQFF.

This clonotype was observed a handful of times. The chain joins TRBV29-1 to TRBJ1-2, with TRBD1 as a possible D gene (5 bases). Trimming pared 8 bases from V and 4 bases from J, leaving 11 bases between. The CDR3 contains 11 residues. Germline V gene lookup returns CDR1 SQVTM and CDR2 ANQGSEA. The CDR3 nucleotides read TGCAGCTCGGGGGAAATCTATGGCTACACCTTC. This gives the protein CSSGEIYGYTF. The entire variable domain, with the rest obtained from reference TRBV29-1 and TRBJ1-2, is as follows: SAVISQKPSRDICQRGTSLTIQCQVDSQVTMMFWYRQQPGQSLTLIATANQGSEATYESGFVIDKFPISRPNLTFSTLTVSNMSPEDSSIYLCSSGEIYGYTFGSGTRLTVV.